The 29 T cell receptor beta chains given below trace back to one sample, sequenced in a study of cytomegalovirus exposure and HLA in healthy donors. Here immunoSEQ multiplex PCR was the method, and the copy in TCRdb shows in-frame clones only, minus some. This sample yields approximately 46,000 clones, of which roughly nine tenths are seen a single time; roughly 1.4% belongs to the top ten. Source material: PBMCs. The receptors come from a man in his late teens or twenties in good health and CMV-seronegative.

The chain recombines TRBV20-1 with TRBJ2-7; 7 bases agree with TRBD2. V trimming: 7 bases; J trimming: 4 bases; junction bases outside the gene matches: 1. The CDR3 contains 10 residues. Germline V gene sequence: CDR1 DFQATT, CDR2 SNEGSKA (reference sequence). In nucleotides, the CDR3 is TGCAGTGGGGGGGGGTACGAGCAGTACTTC. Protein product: CSGGGYEQYF.

This CDR3 is CASSPSSGEETQYF. The CDR3 DNA is TGTGCCAGCAGCCCATCATCAGGGGAGGAGACCCAGTACTTC. The chain couples TRBV7-2 to TRBJ2-5, with D possibly being TRBD1 (6 bases). The V gene's germline CDR1 is SGHTA and CDR2 FQGNSA. The CDR3 loop spans 14 amino acids. The ends were cut back, 5 bases at V and 5 bases at J, with 15 bases in the middle.

CDR3 loop: CASSFHTSGPQETQYF. The CDR3 region has the DNA TGTGCCAGCAGTTTCCATACTAGCGGGCCACAAGAGACCCAGTACTTC. The chain couples TRBV28 to TRBJ2-5, with TRBD2 identical over 9 bases. V trimming: 3 bases; J trimming: 2 bases; junction bases outside the gene matches: 7. The CDR3 length is 16 residues. Germline CDR1 MDHEN, CDR2 SYDVKM.

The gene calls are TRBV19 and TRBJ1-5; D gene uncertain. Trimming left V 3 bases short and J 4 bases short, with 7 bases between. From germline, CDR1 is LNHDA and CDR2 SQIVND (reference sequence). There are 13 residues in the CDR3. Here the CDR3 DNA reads TGTGCCAGTAGTATTCTGGAGAATCAGCCCCAGCATTTT. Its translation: CASSILENQPQHF. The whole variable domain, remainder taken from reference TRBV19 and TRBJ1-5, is DGGITQSPKYLFRKEGQNVTLSCEQNLNHDAMYWYRQDPGQGLRLIYYSQIVNDFQKGDIAEGYSVSREKKESFPLTVTSAQKNPTAFYLCASSILENQPQHFGDGTRLSIL.

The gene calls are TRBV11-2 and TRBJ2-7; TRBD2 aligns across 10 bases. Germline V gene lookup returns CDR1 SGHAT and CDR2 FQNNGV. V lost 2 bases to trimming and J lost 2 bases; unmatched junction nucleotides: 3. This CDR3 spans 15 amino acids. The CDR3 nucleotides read TGTGCCAGCAGCTTAAGACTAGCGGGCGCCTACGAGCAGTACTTC. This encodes CASSLRLAGAYEQYF.

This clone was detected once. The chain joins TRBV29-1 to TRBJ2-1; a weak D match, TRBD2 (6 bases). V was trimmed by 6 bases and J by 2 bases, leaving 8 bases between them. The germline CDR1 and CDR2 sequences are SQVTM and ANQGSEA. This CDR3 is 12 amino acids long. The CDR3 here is CSVRTTYNEQFF. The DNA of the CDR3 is TGCAGCGTACGGACTACCTACAATGAGCAGTTCTTC.

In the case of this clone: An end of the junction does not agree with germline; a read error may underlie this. The CDR3 bases are TGCAGCGTGGCAGGGGTGCCCCGGGGAGCTGTTTTT. Amino acids: CSVAGVPRGAVF. J is TRBJ2-2 and V is TRBV29-1, with D possibly matching TRBD1 (6 bases). Germline CDR1 reads SQVTM; CDR2 reads ANQGSEA. The CDR3 covers 12 residues.

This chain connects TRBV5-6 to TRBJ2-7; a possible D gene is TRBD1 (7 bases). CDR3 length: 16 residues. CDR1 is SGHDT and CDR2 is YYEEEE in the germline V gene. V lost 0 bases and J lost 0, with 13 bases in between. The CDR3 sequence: CASSLGNRGLSYEQYF. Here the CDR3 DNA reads TGTGCCAGCAGCTTGGGTAACAGGGGACTCTCCTACGAGCAGTACTTC.

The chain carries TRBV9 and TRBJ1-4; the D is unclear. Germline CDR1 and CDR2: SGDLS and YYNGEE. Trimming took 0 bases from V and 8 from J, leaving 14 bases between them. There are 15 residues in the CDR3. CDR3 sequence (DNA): TGTGCCAGCAGCGTAGGGCCCCTCGCCCCGGAAAAACTGTTTTTT. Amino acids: CASSVGPLAPEKLFF.

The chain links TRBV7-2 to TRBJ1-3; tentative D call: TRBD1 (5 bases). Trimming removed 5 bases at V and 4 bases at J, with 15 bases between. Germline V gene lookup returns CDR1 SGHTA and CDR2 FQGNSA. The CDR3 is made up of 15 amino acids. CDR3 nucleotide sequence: TGTGCCAGCAGCCTCAGCGCAGGGTACGGAAACACCATATATTTT. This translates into CASSLSAGYGNTIYF.

The CDR3 reads CASSDPGSNTGELFF. DNA for the CDR3: TGTGCCAGCAGTGATCCCGGGTCGAACACCGGGGAGCTGTTTTTT. The gene calls are TRBV2 and TRBJ2-2; D gene ambiguous. The germline CDR1 and CDR2 sequences are SNHLY and FYNNEI. The length of the CDR3 is 15 residues. V was shortened by 3 bases and J by 0 bases, with 8 bases between the two germline ends.

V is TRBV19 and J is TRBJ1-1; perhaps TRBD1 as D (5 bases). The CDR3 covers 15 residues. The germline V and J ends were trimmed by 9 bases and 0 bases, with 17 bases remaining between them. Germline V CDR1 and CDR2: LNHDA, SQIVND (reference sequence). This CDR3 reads CARKDTEDMNTEAFF. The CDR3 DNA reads TGTGCCAGGAAGGACACAGAGGACATGAACACTGAAGCTTTCTTT.

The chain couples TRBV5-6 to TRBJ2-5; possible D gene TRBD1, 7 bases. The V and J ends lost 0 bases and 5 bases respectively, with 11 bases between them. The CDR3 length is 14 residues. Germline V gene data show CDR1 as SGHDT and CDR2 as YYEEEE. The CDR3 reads CASSLAAGGETQYF. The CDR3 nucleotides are TGTGCCAGCAGCTTGGCCGCAGGGGGGGAGACCCAGTACTTC.

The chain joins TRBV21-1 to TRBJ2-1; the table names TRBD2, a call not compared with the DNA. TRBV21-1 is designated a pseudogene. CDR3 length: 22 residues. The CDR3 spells CASSKSETSGRALYFLYNEQFF. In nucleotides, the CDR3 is TGTGCCAGCAGCAAATCCGAGACTAGCGGGAGGGCCTTGTACTTTTTATACAATGAGCAGTTCTTC.

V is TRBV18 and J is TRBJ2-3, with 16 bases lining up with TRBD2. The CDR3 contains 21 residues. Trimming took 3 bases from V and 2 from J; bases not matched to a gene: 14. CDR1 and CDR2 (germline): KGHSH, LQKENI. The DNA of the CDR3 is TGTGCCAGCTCACCGCTGCCGGGACTAGCGGGAGGGCCTGAGTACACAGATACGCAGTATTTT. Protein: CASSPLPGLAGGPEYTDTQYF.

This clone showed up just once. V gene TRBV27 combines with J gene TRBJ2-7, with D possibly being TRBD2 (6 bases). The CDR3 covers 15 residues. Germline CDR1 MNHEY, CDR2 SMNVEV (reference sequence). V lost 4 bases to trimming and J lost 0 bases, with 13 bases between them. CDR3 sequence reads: CASSYGPGVSYEQYF. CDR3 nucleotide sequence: TGTGCCAGCAGTTATGGTCCGGGAGTCTCCTACGAGCAGTACTTC.

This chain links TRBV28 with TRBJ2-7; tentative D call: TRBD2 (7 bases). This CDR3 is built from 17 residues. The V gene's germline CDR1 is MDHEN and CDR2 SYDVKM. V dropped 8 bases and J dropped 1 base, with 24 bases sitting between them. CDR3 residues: CASGGGDMDYFSYEQYF. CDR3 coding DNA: TGTGCCAGCGGAGGGGGGGACATGGACTACTTTTCCTACGAGCAGTACTTC.

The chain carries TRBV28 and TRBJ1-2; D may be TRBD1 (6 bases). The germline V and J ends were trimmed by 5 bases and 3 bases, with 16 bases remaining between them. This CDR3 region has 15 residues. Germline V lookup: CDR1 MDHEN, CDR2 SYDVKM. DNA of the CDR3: TGTGCCAGCAGTCCTCGACAGGCCGCCTACTATGGCTACACCTTC. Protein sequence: CASSPRQAAYYGYTF.

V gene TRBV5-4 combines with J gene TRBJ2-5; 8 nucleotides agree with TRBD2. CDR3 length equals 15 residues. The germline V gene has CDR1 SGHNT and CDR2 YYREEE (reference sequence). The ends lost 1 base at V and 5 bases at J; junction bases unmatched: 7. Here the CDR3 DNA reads TGTGCCAGCAGCTTGTCAGCGGGAGATGTGGAGACCCAGTACTTC. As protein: CASSLSAGDVETQYF.

CDR3 in DNA: TGCGCCAGCAGCTTGAGCGCGACTAGCGGGAGAATTGATACGCAGTATTTT. This gives the protein CASSLSATSGRIDTQYF. V and J are TRBV5-1 and TRBJ2-3; TRBD2 matches 12 bases. Trimming took 1 base from V and 6 from J; bases not matched to a gene: 9. CDR3 length: 17 amino acids. Germline loops: CDR1 SGHRS, CDR2 YFSETQ.

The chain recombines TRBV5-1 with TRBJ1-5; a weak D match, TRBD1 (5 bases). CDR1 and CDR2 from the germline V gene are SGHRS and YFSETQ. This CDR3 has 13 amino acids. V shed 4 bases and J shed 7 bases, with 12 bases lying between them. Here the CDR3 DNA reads TGCGCCAGCAGCGAACAGGTTGGACAGCCCCAGCATTTT. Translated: CASSEQVGQPQHF.

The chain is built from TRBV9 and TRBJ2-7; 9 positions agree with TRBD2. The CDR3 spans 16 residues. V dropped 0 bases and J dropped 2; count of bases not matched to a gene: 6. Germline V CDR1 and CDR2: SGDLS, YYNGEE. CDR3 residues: CASSVEEAGGPYEQYF. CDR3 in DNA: TGTGCCAGCAGCGTAGAGGAAGCGGGAGGCCCCTACGAGCAGTACTTC.

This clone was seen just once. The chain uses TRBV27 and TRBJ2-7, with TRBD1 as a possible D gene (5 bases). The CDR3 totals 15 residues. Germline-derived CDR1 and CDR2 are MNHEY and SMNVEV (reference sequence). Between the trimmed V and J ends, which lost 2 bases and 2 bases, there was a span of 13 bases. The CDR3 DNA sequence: TGTGCCAGCAGTTTAGGGCAGGGCAGAACCTACGAGCAGTACTTC. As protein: CASSLGQGRTYEQYF.

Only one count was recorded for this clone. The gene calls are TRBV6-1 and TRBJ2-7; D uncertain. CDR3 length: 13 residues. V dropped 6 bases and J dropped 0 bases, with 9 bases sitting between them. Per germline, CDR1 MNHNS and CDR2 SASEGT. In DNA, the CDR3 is TGTGCCAGCAGGGTCATTAGCTCCTACGAGCAGTACTTC. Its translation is CASRVISSYEQYF.

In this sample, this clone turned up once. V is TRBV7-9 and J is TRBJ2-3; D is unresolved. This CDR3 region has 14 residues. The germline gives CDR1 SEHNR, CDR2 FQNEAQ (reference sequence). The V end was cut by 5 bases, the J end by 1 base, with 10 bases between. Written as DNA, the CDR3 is TGTGCCAGCAGCCTTAGCCATGGCACAGATACGCAGTATTTT. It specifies CASSLSHGTDTQYF.

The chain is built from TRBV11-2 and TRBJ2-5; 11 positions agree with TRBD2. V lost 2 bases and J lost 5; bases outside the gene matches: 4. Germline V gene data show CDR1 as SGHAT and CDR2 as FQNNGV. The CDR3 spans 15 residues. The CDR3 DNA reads TGTGCCAGCAGCTTAATAGCGGGAGGGGGGGAGACCCAGTACTTC. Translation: CASSLIAGGGETQYF.

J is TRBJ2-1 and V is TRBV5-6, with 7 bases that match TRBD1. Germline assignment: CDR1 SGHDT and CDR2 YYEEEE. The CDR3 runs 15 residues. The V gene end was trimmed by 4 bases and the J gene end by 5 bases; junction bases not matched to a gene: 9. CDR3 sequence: CASSLIGTVDNEQFF. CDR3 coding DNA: TGTGCCAGCAGCCTCATTGGGACAGTCGACAATGAGCAGTTCTTC.

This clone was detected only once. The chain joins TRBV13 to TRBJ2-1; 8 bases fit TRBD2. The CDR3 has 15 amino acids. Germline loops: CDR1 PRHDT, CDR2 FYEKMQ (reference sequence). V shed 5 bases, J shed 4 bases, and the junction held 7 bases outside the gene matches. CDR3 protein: CASSEGAGVYNEQFF. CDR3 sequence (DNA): TGTGCCAGCAGCGAGGGAGCGGGAGTTTACAATGAGCAGTTCTTC.

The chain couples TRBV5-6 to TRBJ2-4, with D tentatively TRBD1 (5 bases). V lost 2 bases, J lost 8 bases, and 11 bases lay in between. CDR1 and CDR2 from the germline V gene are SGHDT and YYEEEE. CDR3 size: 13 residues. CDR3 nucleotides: TGTGCCAGCAGCTTAACCGCAGGGTACATTCAGTACTTC. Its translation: CASSLTAGYIQYF. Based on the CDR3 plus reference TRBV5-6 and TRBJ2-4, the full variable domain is DAGVTQSPTHLIKTRGQQVTLRCSPKSGHDTVSWYQQALGQGPQFIFQYYEEEERQRGNFPDRFSGHQFPNYSSELNVNALLLGDSALYLCASSLTAGYIQYFGAGTRLSVL.